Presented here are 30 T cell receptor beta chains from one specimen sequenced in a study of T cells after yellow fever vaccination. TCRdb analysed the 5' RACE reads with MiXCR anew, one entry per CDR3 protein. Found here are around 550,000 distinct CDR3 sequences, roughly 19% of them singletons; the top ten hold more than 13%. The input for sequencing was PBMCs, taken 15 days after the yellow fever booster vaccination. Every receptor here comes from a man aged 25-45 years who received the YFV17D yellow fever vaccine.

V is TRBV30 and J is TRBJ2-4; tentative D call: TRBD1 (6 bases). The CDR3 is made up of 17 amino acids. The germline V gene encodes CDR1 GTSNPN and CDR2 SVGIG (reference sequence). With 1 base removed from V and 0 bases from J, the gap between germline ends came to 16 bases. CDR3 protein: CAWSASGVGIAKNIQYF. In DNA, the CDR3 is TGTGCCTGGAGTGCCTCAGGGGTCGGGATAGCCAAAAACATTCAGTACTTC.

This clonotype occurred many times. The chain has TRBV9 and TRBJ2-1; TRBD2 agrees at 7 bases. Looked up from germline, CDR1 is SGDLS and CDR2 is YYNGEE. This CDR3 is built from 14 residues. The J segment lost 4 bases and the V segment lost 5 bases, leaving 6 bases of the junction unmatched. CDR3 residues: CASSRLAEYNEQFF. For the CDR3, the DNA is TGTGCCAGCAGTCGGCTAGCGGAATACAATGAGCAGTTCTTC. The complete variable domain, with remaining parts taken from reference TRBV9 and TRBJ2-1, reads DSGVTQTPKHLITATGQRVTLRCSPRSGDLSVYWYQQSLDQGLQFLIQYYNGEERAKGNILERFSAQQFPDLHSELNLSSLELGDSALYFCASSRLAEYNEQFFGPGTRLTVL.

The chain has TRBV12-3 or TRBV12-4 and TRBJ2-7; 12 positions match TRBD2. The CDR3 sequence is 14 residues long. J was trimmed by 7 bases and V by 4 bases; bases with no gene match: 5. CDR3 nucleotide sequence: TGTGCCAGCAGTTCGACTAGCGGGAGACAAGAGCAGTACTTC. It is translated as CASSSTSGRQEQYF.

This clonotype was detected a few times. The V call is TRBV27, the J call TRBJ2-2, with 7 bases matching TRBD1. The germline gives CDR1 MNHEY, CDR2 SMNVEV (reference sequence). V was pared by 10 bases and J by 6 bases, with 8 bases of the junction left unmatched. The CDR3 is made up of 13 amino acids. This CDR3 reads CATKQGWAGELFF. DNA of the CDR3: TGTGCCACCAAACAGGGGTGGGCCGGGGAGCTGTTTTTT.

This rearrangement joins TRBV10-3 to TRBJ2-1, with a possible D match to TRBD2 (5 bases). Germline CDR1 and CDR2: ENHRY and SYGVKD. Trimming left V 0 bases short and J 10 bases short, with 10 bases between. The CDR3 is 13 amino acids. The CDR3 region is CAISESDFKEQFF. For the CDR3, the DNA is TGTGCCATCAGTGAGTCGGACTTCAAGGAGCAGTTCTTC.

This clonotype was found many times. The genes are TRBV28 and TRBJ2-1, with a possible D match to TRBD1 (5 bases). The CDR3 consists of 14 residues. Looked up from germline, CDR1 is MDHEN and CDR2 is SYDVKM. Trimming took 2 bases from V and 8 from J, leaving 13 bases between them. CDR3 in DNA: TGTGCCAGCAGTTTAACCGACAGTACGGATGAGCAGTTCTTC. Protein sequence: CASSLTDSTDEQFF.

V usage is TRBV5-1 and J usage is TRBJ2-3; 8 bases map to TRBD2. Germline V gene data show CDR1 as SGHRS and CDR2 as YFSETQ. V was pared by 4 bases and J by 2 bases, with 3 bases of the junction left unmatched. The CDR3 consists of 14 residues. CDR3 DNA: TGCGCCAGCAGCGTAGCGGGGTTCACAGATACGCAGTATTTT. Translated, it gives CASSVAGFTDTQYF.

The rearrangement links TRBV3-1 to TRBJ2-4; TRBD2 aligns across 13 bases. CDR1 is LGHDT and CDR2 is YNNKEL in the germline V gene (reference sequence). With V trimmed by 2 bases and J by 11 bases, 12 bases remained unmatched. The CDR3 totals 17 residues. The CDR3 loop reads CASSQNLPKLAGGLQYF. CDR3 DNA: TGTGCCAGCAGCCAAAATCTCCCGAAACTAGCGGGAGGGCTTCAGTACTTC.

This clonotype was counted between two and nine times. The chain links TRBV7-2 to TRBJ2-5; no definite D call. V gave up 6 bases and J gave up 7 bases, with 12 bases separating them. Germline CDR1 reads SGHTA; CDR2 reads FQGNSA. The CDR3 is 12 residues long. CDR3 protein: CASRRSLGTQYF. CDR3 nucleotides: TGTGCCAGCAGGCGGAGCCTCGGGACCCAGTACTTC.

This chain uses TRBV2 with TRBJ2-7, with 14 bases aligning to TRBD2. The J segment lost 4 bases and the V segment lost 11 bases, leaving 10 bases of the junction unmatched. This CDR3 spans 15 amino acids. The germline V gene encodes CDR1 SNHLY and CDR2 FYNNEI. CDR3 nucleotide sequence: TGTGCCGGGGGAGGGGGACTAGCGGGAGCTTACGAGCAGTACTTC. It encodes CAGGGGLAGAYEQYF. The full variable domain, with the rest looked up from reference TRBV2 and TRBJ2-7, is EPEVTQTPSHQVTQMGQEVILRCVPISNHLYFYWYRQILGQKVEFLVSFYNNEISEKSEIFDDQFSVERPDGSNFTLKIRSTKLEDSAMYFCAGGGGLAGAYEQYFGPGTRLTVT.

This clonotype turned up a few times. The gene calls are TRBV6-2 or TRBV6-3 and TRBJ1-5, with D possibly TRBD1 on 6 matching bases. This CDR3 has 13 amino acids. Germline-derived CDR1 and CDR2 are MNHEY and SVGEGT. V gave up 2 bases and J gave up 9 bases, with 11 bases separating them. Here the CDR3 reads CASSYAGQTPQHF. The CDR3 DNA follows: TGTGCCAGCAGTTACGCCGGACAGACGCCCCAGCATTTT.

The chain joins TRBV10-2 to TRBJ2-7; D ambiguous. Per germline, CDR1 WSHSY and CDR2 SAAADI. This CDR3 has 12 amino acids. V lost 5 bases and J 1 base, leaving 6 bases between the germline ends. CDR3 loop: CASSHRSYEQYF. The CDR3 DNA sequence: TGCGCCAGCAGTCATAGATCCTACGAGCAGTACTTC.

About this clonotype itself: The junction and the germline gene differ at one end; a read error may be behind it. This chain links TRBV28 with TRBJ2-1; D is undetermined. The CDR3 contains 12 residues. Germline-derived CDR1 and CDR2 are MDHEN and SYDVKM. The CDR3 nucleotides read TGTGCCAGCAATTTAAAGGGTTATGAGCAGTTCTTC. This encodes CASNLKGYEQFF.

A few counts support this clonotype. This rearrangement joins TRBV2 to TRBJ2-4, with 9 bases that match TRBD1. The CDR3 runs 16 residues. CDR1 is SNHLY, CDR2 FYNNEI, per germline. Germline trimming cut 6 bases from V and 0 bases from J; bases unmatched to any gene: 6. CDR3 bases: TGTGCCAGCAGCGGGACAGGGAATCTAGCCAAAAACATTCAGTACTTC. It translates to CASSGTGNLAKNIQYF.

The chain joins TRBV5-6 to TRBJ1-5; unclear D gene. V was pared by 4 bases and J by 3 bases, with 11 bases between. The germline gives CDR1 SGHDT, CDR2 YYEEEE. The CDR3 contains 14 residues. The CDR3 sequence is CASSQRQLNQPQHF. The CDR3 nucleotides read TGTGCCAGCAGCCAGAGACAACTCAATCAGCCCCAGCATTTT.

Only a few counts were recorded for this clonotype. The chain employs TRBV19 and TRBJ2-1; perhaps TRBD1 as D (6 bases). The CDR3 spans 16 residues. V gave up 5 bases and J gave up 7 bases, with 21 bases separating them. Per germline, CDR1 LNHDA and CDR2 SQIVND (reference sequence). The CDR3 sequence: CASSLQGSGVSNEQFF. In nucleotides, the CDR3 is TGTGCCAGTAGTTTACAGGGTAGTGGGGTATCGAATGAGCAGTTCTTC. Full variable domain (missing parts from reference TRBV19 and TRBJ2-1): DGGITQSPKYLFRKEGQNVTLSCEQNLNHDAMYWYRQDPGQGLRLIYYSQIVNDFQKGDIAEGYSVSREKKESFPLTVTSAQKNPTAFYLCASSLQGSGVSNEQFFGPGTRLTVL.

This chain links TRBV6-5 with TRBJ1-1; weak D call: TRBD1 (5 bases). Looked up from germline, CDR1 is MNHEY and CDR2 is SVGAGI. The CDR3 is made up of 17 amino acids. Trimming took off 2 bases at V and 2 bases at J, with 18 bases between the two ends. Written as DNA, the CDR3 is TGTGCCAGCAGTTACCCCCCCCGGGGGAGAGGAAACACTGAAGCTTTCTTT. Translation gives CASSYPPRGRGNTEAFF.

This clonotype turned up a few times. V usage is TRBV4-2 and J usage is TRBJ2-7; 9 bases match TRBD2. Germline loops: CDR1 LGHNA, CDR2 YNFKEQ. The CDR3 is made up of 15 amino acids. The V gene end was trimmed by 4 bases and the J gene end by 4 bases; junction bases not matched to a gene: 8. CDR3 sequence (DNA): TGTGCCAGCAGCCGGATGCCTAGCGGGATTTACGAGCAGTACTTC. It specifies CASSRMPSGIYEQYF.

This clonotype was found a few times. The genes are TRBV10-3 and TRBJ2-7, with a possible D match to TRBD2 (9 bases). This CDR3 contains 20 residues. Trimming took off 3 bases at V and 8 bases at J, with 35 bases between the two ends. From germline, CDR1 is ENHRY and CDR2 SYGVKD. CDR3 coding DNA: TGTGCCATCAGTGAACCGGGGCAGGGGGCCCTAGCGGGACCCTTTTTGAAGCAGTACTTC. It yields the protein CAISEPGQGALAGPFLKQYF.

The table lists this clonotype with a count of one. The CDR3 nucleotides are TGCGCCAGCAGTTGGGGGGCGGTTAACACTGAAGCTTTCTTT. Protein product: CASSWGAVNTEAFF. The rearrangement links TRBV10-2 to TRBJ1-1, with TRBD1 as a possible D gene (6 bases). V was shortened by 5 bases and J by 2 bases, with 12 bases between the two germline ends. This CDR3 spans 14 amino acids. Germline CDR1 reads WSHSY; CDR2 reads SAAADI.

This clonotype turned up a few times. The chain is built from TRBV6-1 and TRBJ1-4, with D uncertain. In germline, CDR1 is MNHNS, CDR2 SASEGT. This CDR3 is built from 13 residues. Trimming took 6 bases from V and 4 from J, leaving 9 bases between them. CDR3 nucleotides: TGTGCCAGCAGCTTGGTGGTTAATGAAAAACTGTTTTTT. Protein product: CASSLVVNEKLFF.

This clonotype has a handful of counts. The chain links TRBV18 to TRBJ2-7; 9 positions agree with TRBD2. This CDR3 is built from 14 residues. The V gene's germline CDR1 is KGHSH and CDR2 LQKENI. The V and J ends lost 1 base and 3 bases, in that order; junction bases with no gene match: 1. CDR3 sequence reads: CASSPQTSGYEQYF. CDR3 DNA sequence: TGTGCCAGCTCACCACAGACTAGCGGCTACGAGCAGTACTTC.

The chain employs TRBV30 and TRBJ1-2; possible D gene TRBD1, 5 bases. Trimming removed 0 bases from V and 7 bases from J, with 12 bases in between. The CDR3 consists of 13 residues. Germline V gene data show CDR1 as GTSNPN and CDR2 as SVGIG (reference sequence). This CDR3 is CAWSVPGYGGYTF. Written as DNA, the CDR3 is TGTGCCTGGAGTGTCCCAGGGTATGGTGGCTACACCTTC. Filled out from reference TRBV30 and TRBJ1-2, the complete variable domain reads SQTIHQWPATLVQPVGSPLSLECTVEGTSNPNLYWYRQAAGRGLQLLFYSVGIGQISSEVPQNLSASRPQDRQFILSSKKLLLSDSGFYLCAWSVPGYGGYTFGSGTRLTVV.

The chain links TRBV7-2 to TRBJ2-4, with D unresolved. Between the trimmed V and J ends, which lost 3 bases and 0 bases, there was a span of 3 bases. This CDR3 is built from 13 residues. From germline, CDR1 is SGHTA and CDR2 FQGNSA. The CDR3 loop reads CASSFVAKNIQYF. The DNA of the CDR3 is TGTGCCAGCAGCTTCGTAGCCAAAAACATTCAGTACTTC.

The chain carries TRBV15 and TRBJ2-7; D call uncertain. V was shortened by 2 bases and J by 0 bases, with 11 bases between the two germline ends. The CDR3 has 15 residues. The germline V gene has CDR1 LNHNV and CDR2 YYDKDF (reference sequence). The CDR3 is CATSRPGSNSYEQYF. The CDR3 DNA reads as TGTGCCACCAGCAGACCGGGCTCCAACTCCTACGAGCAGTACTTC. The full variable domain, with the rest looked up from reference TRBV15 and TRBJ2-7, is DAMVIQNPRYQVTQFGKPVTLSCSQTLNHNVMYWYQQKSSQAPKLLFHYYDKDFNNEADTPDNFQSRRPNTSFCFLDIRSPGLGDTAMYLCATSRPGSNSYEQYFGPGTRLTVT.

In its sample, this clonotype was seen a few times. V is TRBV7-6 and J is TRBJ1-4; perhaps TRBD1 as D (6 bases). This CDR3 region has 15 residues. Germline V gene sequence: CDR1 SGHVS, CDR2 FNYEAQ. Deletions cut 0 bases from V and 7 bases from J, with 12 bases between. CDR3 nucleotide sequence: TGTGCCAGCAGCTTAGCCCGGGGGGCCGGTGAAAAACTGTTTTTT. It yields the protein CASSLARGAGEKLFF.

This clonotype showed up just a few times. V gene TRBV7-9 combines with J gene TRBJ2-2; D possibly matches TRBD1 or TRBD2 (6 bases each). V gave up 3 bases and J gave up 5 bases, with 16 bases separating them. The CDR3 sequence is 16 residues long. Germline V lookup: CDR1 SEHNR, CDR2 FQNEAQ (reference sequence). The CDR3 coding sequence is TGTGCCAGCAGCTTTCGTGGAGGGGGATTGACCGGGGAGCTGTTTTTT. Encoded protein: CASSFRGGGLTGELFF. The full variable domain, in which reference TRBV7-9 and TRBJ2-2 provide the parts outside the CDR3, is DTGVSQNPRHKITKRGQNVTFRCDPISEHNRLYWYRQTLGQGPEFLTYFQNEAQLEKSRLLSDRFSAERPKGSFSTLEIQRTEQGDSAMYLCASSFRGGGLTGELFFGEGSRLTVL.

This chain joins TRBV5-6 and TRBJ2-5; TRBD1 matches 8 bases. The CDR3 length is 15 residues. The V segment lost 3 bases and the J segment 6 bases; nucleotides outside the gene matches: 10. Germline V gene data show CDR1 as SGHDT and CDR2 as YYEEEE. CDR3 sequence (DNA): TGTGCCAGCAGCTATGGACAGGGAAGGTGGAAGACCCAGTACTTC. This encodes CASSYGQGRWKTQYF.

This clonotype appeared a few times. CDR3 in amino acids: CASRLRGLAGVGTGELFF. CDR3 nucleotides: TGTGCCAGCAGACTAAGAGGGCTAGCGGGAGTTGGCACCGGGGAGCTGTTTTTT. J is TRBJ2-2 and V is TRBV6-8; 10 nucleotides line up with TRBD2. In germline, CDR1 is MNHGY, CDR2 SAAAGT. V lost 6 bases to trimming and J lost 4 bases; unmatched junction nucleotides: 14. CDR3 size: 18 residues.

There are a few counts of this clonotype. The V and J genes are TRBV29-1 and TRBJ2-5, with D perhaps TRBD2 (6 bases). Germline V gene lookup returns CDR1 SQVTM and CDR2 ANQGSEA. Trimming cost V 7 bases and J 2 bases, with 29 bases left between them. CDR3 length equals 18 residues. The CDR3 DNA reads TGCAGCGCTCCCGCGGGGAAGGTAGTGGGAAGCTCTCAAGAGACCCAGTACTTC. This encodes CSAPAGKVVGSSQETQYF.